The clone carrying this T cell receptor beta chain showed up many times. The CDR3 is made up of 13 amino acids. Trimming took off 0 bases at V and 1 base at J, with 3 bases between the two ends. Germline V gene data show CDR1 as MNHEY and CDR2 as SMNVEV (reference sequence). There were TCR beta CDR3 regions amplified from RNA transcripts. The HTBI primer set was used in a first-round RT-PCR of the TCR CDR3. TCRdb re-called the multiplex PCR reads with MiXCR, one entry per CDR3 protein. The top ten clones hold under 30% of a sample with 350,000 to 450,000 distinct CDR3 sequences, over 12% of them seen once. The source of the sample is a study of T cells in Graves' hyperthyroidism and ophthalmopathy.

The clonotype comes from a man aged 50-59 years with Graves' ophthalmopathy. The chain is built from TRBV27 and TRBJ1-2, with unresolved D. The source material was blood. CDR3 residues: CASSLSVNYGYTF. The CDR3 DNA is TGTGCCAGCAGTTTATCAGTTAACTATGGCTACACCTTC.